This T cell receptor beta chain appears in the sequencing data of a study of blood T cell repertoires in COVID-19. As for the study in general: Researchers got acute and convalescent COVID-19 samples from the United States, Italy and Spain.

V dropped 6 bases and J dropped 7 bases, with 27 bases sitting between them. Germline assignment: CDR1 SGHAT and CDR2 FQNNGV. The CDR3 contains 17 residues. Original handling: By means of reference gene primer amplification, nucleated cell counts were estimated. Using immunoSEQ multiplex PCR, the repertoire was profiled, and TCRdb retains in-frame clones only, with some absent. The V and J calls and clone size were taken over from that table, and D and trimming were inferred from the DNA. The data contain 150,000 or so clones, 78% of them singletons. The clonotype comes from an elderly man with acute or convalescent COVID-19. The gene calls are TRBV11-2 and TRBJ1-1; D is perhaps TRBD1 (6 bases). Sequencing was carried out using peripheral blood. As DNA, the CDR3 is TGTGCCAGCAGACCAATCGGGGGGCCTTCGAAGGTCGGTGAAGCTTTCTTT. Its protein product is CASRPIGGPSKVGEAFF.